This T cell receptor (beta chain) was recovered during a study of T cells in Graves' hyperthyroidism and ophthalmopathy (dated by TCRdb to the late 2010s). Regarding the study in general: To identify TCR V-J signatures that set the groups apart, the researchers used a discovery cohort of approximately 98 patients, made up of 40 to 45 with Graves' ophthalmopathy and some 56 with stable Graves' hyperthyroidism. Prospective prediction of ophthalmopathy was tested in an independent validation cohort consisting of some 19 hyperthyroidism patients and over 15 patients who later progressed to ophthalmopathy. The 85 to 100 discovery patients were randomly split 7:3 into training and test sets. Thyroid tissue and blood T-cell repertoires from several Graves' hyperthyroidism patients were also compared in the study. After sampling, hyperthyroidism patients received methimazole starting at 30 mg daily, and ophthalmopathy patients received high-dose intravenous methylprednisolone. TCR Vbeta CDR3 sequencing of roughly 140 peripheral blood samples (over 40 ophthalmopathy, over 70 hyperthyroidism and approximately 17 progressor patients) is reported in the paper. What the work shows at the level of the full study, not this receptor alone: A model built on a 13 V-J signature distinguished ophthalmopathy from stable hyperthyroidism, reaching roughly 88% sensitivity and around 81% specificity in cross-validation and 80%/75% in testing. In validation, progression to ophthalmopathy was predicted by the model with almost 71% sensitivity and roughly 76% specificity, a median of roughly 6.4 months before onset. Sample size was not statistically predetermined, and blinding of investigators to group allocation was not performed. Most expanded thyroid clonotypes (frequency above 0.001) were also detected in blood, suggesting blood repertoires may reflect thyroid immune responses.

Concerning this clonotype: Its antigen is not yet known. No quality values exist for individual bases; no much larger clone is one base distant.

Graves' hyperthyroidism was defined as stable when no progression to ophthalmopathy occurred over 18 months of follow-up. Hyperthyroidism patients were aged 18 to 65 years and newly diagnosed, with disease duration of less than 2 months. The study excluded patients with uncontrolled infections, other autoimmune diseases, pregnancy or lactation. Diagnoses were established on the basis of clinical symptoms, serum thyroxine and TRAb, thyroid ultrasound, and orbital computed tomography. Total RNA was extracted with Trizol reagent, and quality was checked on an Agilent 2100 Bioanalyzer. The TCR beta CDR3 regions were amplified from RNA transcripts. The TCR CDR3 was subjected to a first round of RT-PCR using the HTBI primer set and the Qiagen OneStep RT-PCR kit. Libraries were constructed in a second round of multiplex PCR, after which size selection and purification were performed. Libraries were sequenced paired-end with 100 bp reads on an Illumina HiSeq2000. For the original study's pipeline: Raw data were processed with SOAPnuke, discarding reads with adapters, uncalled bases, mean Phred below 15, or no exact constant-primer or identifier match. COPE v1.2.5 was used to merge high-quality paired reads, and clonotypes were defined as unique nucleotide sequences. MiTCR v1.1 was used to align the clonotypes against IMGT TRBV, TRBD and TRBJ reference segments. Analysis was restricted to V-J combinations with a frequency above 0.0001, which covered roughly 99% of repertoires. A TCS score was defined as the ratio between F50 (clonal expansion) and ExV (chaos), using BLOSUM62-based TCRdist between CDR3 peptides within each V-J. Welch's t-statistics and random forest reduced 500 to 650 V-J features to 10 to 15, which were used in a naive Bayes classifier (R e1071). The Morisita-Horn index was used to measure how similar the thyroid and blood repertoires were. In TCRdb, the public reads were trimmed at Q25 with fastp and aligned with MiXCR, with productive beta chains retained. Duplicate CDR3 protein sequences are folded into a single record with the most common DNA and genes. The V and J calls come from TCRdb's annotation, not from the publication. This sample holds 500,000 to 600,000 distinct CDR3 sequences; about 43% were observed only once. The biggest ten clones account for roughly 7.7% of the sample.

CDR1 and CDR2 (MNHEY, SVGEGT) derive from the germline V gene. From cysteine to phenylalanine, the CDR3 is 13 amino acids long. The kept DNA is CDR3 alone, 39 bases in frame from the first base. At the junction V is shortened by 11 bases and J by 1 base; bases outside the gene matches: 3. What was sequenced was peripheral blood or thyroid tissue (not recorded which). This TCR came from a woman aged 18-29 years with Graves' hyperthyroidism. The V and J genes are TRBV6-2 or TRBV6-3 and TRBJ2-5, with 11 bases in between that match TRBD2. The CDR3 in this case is CAASGRIQETQYF. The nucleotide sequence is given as TGTGCCGCTAGCGGGAGGATCCAAGAGACCCAGTACTTC.